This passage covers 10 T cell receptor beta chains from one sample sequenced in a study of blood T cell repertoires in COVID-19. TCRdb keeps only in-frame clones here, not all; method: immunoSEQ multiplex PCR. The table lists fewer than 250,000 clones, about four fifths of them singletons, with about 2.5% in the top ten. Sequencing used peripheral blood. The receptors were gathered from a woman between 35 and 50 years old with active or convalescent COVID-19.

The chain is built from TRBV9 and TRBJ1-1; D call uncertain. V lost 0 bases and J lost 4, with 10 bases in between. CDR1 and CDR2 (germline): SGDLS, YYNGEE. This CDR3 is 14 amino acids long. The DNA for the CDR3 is TGTGCCAGCAGCGTAGAGGTGAGAGGCACTGAAGCTTTCTTT. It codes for CASSVEVRGTEAFF.

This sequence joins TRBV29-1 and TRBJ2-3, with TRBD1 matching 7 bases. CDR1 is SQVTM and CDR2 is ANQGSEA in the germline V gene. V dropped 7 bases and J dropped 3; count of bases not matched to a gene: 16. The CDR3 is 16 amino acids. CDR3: CSGKGTVGMGTDTQYF. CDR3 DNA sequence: TGCAGCGGCAAAGGGACAGTAGGGATGGGGACAGATACGCAGTATTTT.

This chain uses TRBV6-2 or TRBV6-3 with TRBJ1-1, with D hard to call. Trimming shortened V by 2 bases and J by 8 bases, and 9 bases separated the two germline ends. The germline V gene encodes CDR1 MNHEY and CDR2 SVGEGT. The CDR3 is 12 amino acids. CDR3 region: CASSYIPREAFF. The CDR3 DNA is TGTGCCAGCAGTTACATTCCCCGGGAAGCTTTCTTT.

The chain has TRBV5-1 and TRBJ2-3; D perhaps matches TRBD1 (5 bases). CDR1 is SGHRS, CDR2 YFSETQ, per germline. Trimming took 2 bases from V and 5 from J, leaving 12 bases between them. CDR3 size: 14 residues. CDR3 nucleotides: TGCGCCAGCAGCTTTAATAGGGGCGGAGATACGCAGTATTTT. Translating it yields CASSFNRGGDTQYF.

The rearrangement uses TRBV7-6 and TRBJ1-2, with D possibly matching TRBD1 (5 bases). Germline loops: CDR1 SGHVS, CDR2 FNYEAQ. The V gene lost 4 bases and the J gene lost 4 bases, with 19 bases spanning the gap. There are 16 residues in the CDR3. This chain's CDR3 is CASSSHSGGESYGYTF. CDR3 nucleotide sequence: TGTGCCAGCAGCTCTCACTCGGGGGGGGAGAGCTATGGCTACACCTTC.

The CDR3 loop reads CASSGLGETQYF. CDR3 nucleotide sequence: TGTGCCAGCAGTGGGCTAGGAGAGACCCAGTACTTC. The chain links TRBV2 to TRBJ2-5; no definite D call. The V end was cut by 4 bases, the J end by 4 bases, with 7 bases between. Looked up from germline, CDR1 is SNHLY and CDR2 is FYNNEI. The CDR3 loop spans 12 amino acids. The full variable domain, its missing parts supplied by reference TRBV2 and TRBJ2-5, is EPEVTQTPSHQVTQMGQEVILRCVPISNHLYFYWYRQILGQKVEFLVSFYNNEISEKSEIFDDQFSVERPDGSNFTLKIRSTKLEDSAMYFCASSGLGETQYFGPGTRLLVL.

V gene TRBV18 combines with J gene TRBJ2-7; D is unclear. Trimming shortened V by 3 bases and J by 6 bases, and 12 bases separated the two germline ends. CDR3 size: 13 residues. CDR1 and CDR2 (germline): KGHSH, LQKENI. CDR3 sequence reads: CASSPSSSREQYF. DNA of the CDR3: TGTGCCAGCTCACCCTCGTCGAGTCGCGAGCAGTACTTC.

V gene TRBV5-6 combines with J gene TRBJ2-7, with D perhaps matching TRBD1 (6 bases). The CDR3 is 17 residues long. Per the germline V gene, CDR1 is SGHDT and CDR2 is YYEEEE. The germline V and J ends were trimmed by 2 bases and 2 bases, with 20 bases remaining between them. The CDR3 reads CASSFVGTRTDPYEQYF. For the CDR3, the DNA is TGTGCCAGCAGCTTTGTCGGGACAAGGACAGACCCCTACGAGCAGTACTTC.

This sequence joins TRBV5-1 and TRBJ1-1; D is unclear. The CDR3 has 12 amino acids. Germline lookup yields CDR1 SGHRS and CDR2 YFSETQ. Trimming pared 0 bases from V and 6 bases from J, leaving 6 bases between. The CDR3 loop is CASSLVGPEAFF. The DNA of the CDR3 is TGCGCCAGCAGCTTGGTCGGTCCTGAAGCTTTCTTT. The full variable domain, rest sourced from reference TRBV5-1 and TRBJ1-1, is KAGVTQTPRYLIKTRGQQVTLSCSPISGHRSVSWYQQTPGQGLQFLFEYFSETQRNKGNFPGRFSGRQFSNSRSEMNVSTLELGDSALYLCASSLVGPEAFFGQGTRLTVV.

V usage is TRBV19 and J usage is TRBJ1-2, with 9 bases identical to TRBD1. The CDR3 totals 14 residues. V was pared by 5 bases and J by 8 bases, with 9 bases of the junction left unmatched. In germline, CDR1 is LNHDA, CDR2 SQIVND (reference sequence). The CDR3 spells CASSFPTGGLGYTF. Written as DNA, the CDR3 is TGTGCCAGTAGTTTTCCGACAGGGGGGCTAGGCTACACCTTC.